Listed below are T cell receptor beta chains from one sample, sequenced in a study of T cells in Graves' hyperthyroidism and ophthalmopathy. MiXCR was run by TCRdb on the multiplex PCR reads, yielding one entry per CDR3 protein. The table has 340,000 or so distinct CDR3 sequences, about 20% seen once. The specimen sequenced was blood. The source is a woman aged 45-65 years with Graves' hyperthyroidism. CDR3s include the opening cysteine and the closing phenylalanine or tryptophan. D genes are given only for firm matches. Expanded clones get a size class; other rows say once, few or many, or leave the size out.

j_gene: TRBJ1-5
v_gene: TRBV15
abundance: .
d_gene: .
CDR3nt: TGTGCCACCAGCAGCAGAGGGAGGGATCAGCCCCAGCATTTT
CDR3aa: CATSSRGRDQPQHF

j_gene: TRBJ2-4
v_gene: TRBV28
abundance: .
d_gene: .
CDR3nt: TGTGCCAGCAGTTTAAATGGGAACATTCAGTACTTC
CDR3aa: CASSLNGNIQYF

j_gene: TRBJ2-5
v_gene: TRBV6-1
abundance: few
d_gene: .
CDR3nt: TGTGCCAGCAGCGGGGAGGGGGCGAAGGCGGAGACCCAGTACTTC
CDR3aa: CASSGEGAKAETQYF

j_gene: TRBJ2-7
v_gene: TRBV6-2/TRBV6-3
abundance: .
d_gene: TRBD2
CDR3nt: TGTGCCAGCAGTGGGACTAGCGGGAGTTTAGAGCAGTACTTC
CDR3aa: CASSGTSGSLEQYF

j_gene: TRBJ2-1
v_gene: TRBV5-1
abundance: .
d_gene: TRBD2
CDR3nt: TGCGCCAGCATGGTACTAGCGGGGAGCTCCTACAATGGGCAGTTCTTC
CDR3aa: CASMVLAGSSYNGQFF

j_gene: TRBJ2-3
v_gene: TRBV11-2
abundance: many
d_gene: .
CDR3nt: TGTGCCAGCAGCCCCAGACAGAAAGTCTCAGATACGCAGTATTTT
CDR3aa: CASSPRQKVSDTQYF

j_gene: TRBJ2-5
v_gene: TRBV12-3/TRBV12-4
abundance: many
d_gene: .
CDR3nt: TGTGCCAGCAGTTTACTGGGACTAGAGACCCAGTACTTC
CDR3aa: CASSLLGLETQYF

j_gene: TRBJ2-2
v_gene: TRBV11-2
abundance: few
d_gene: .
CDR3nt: TGTGCCAGCAGCTTAGAGGGACCCTACACCGGGGAGCTGTTTTTT
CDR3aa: CASSLEGPYTGELFF

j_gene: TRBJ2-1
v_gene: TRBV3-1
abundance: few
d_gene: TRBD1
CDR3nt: TGTGCCAGCAGCGCAAGCCACCGGGACAGGGTAAGAAATGAGCAGTTCTTC
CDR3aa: CASSASHRDRVRNEQFF

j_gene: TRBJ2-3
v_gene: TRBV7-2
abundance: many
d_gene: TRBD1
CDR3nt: TGTGCCAGCCACGACAGGGGTATCACAGATACGCAGTATTTT
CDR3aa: CASHDRGITDTQYF

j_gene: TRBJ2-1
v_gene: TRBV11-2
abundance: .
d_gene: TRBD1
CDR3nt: TGTGCCAGTAGTTCGAAGACAGGGGAAAATTACAATGAGCAGTTCTTC
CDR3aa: CASSSKTGENYNEQFF

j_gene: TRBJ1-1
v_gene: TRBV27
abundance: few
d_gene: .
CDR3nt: TGTGCCAGCCAGGAACCGGTCATTTTGGCTTTCTTT
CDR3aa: CASQEPVILAFF

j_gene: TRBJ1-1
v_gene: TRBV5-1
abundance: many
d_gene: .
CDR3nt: TGCGCCAGCAGCCCGGCCGTACAGGGGAACACTGAAGCTTTCTTT
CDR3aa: CASSPAVQGNTEAFF

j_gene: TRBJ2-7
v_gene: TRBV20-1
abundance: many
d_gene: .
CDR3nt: TGCAGTGCTAGAGAAGTCGGGCGGGACAGAGATCGCGAGCAGTACTTC
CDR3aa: CSAREVGRDRDREQYF

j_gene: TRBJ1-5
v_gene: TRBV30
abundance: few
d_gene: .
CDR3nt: TGTGCCTGGAGCAGGACAGGCAATCAGCCCCAGCATTTT
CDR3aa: CAWSRTGNQPQHF

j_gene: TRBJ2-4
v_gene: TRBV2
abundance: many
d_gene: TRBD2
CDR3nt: TGTGCCAGCTCTTGGGGAGGGAGGGCCAAAAACATTCAGTACTTC
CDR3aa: CASSWGGRAKNIQYF

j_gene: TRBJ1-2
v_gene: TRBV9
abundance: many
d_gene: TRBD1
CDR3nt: TGTGCCAGCAGCGAGGGACAGGGGAGCCCTGGCTACACCTTC
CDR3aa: CASSEGQGSPGYTF

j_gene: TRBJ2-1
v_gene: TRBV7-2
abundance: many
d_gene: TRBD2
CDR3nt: TGTGCCAGCAGCTTACTAGCGGGGGGTCAGGATGAGCAGTTCTTC
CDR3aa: CASSLLAGGQDEQFF

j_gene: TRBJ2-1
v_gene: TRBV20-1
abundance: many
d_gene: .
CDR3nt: TGCAGTGCCGGTAGGGATTCCGGGAATGAGCAGTTCTTC
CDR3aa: CSAGRDSGNEQFF

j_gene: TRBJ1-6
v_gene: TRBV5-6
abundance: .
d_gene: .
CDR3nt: TGTGCCAGCAGCGGGGGGAGTTGGTTGAGAGACTCACCCCTCCACTTT
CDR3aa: CASSGGSWLRDSPLHF

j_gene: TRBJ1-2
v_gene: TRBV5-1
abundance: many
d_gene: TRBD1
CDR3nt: TGCGCCAGCAGCTTGAGGACAGGAGGAGGCTATGGCTACACCTTC
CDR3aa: CASSLRTGGGYGYTF

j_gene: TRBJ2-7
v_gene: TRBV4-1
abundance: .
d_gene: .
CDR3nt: TGCGCCAGCAGCCCTCCGGGGGAGGCCTACGAGCAGTACTTC
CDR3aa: CASSPPGEAYEQYF

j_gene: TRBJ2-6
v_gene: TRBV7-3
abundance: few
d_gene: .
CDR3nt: TGTGCCAGCAGCGCGGATGGGGGCTCTGGGGCCAACGTCCTGACTTTC
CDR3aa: CASSADGGSGANVLTF

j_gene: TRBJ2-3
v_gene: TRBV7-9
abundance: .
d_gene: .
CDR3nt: TGTGCCAGCAGCTTCGGCCAGGGAGCCCCAGATACGCAGTATTTT
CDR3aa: CASSFGQGAPDTQYF

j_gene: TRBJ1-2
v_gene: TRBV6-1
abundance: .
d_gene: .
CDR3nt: TGTGCCAGCAGTTATGTTTCCAGGGGCCGATCGTTCTACTATGGCTACACCTTC
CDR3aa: CASSYVSRGRSFYYGYTF

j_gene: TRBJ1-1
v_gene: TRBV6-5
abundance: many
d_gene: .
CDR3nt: TGTGCCAGCAGTTACTCTATGGGGAACACTGAAGCTTTCTTT
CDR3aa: CASSYSMGNTEAFF

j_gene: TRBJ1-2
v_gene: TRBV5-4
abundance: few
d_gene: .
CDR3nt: TGTGCCAGCAGCTTGGGCTTGTATGGCTACACCTTC
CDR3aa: CASSLGLYGYTF

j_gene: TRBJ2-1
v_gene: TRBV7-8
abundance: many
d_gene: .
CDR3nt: TGTGCCAGCAGCTTACTTAGCGAGGCCTACAATGAGCAGTTCTTC
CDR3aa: CASSLLSEAYNEQFF

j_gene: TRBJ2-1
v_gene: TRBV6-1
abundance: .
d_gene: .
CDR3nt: TGTGCCAGCAGTTCACCCGGGACCCCCTACAATGAGCAGTTCTTC
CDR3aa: CASSSPGTPYNEQFF

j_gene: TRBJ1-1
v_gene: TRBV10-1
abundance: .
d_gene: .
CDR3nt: TGCGCCAGCAGAGACTCCGGAGGCACTGAAGCTTTCTTT
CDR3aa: CASRDSGGTEAFF

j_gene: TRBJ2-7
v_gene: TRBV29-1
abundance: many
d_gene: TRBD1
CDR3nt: TGCAGCGGTACGCCCGGGACAGGGGGCAGGGAGCAGTACTTC
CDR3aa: CSGTPGTGGREQYF

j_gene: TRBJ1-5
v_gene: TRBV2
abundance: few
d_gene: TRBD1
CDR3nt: TGTGCCAGCAGAGACAGGGTTGCAGCGGGCAATCAGCCCCAGCATTTT
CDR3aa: CASRDRVAAGNQPQHF

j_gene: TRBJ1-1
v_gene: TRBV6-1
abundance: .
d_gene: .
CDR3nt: TGTGCCAGCAGCCGAGGGTGGGGGGAAGCTTTCTTT
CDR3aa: CASSRGWGEAFF

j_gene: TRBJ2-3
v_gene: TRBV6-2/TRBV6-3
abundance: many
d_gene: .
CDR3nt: TGTGCCAGCAGTTACCCGTGGACTAAAACGGCGGATACGCAGTATTTT
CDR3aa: CASSYPWTKTADTQYF

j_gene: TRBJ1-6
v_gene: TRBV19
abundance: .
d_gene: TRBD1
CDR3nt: TGTGCCAGTAGTATGGACAGGGGTCAATCACCCCTCCACTTT
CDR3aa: CASSMDRGQSPLHF

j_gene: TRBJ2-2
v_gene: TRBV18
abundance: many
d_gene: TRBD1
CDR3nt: TGTGCCAGCTCACCGGGACAGGGAGTGGACGGGGAGCTGTTTTTT
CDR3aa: CASSPGQGVDGELFF

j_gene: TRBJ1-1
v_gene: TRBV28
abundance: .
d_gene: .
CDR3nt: TGTGCCAGCAGTCCCCGGAGGGGCGTAGACACTGAAGCTTTCTTT
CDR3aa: CASSPRRGVDTEAFF

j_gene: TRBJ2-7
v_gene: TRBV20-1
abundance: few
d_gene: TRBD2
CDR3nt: TGCAGTGCCATAACGACTAGCGGGAGGGCCCTCGGCACCTACGAGCAGTACTTC
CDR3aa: CSAITTSGRALGTYEQYF

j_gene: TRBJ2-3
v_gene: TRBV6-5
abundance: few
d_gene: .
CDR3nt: TGTGCCAGCAGTTACTCGAACGGGGAGGAGACGCAGTATTTT
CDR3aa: CASSYSNGEETQYF

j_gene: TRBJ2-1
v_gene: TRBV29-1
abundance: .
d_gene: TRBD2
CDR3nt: TGCAGCATCTCCGGGACTAGCGGGAGTTCCTACAATGAGCAGTTCTTC
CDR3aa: CSISGTSGSSYNEQFF

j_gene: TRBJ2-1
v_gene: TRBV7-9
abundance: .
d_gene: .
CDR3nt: TGTGCCAGTACCCGACCAGATAGCGGCGAGAAGGGGCAGTTCTTC
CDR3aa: CASTRPDSGEKGQFF

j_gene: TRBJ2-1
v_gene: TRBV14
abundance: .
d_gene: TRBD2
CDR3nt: TGTGCCAGCAGCCAAGGCGGTGCGGGGGGGCTGCATGAGCAGTTCTTC
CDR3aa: CASSQGGAGGLHEQFF

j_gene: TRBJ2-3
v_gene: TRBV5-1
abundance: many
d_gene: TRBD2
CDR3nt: TGCGCCAGCAGTTCTCGACTAGCAGCAGATACGCAGTATTTT
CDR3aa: CASSSRLAADTQYF

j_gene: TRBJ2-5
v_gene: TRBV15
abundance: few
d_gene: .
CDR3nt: TGTGCCACCAGCAGAGACCGACAAGAGACCCAGTACTTC
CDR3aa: CATSRDRQETQYF

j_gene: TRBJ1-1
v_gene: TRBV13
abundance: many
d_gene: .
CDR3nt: TGTGCCAGCAGCGACCGGTTGACTGAAGCTTTCTTT
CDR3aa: CASSDRLTEAFF